This entry concerns a single T cell receptor (beta chain). Its specificity is unknown. This sample stems from a study of T cells in Graves' hyperthyroidism and ophthalmopathy. Overall study results and limits: A median around 6.8 months before onset, the model predicted ophthalmopathy.

This sample holds PBMCs from about 10 ml fresh peripheral blood. It was RNA transcripts that yielded the amplified TCR beta CDR3 regions. Primed by the HTBI set, a first-round RT-PCR was run on the TCR CDR3. TCRdb reanalysed the multiplex PCR reads using MiXCR and keeps one entry per CDR3 protein. The sample lists about 520,000 distinct CDR3 sequences, roughly 20% occurring once. The CDR3 runs to 15 residues. V dropped 6 bases and J dropped 0; count of bases not matched to a gene: 7. The gene calls are TRBV12-3 or TRBV12-4 and TRBJ2-7, with 8 bases that match TRBD1. The TCR comes from a man aged 18 to 29 with Graves' hyperthyroidism. The sample consisted of blood. CDR3 sequence reads: CASRPRDRSSYEQYF. DNA of the CDR3: TGTGCCAGCAGACCCCGGGACAGGAGCTCCTACGAGCAGTACTTC.